This T cell receptor beta chain was profiled in a study of cytomegalovirus exposure and HLA in healthy donors. Study-level information: Around 200 million T cells yielded 100 million or so unique TCR beta sequences, as an earlier analysis found.

Study-wide findings and caveats: Earlier findings revealed that most TCR beta V segments proved productive either about 90% or about 30% of the time. Researchers reported that a few CMV-associated chains were confirmed in vitro as CMV antigen-specific.

This clone has a handful of counts. Its target is not known. In germline, CDR1 is MNHEY, CDR2 SVGAGI. CDR3 length: 13 residues. V lost 5 bases to trimming and J lost 3 bases, with 10 bases between them. Researchers ran the PCR with 60 Vbeta and 13 Jbeta primers. The data were produced by immunoSEQ multiplex PCR, yet TCRdb's version contains in-frame clones alone and is incomplete. The table shows under 150,000 clones, with 65% to 85% occurring only once. The clonotype was recovered from a man between 50 and 59 years old in good health and CMV-seronegative. Sequencing input: PBMCs. This chain connects TRBV6-5 to TRBJ2-5; D is unclear. CDR3 sequence reads: CASSTGPKETQYF. CDR3 coding DNA: TGTGCCAGCAGTACCGGTCCCAAAGAGACCCAGTACTTC.